The 30 T cell receptor beta chains presented below share a single source sample, sequenced in a study of regulatory and conventional T cells in RAG deficiency. This table comes from immunoSEQ multiplex PCR, and its TCRdb copy is limited to in-frame clones, with some not included. The repertoire holds more than 20,000 clones, with 85% to 95% as singletons. The sorted conventional CD4+ T cells were CD25-low and CD127-high, with genomic DNA sequenced. These sequences were also reported in another study, on regulatory T cells. That source notes: Amplification used 52 TRBV primers and 13 TRBJ primers.

The sample was CD4+ T cells sorted from blood. Source of these receptors: a human donor in good health.

The V and J genes are TRBV7-9 and TRBJ2-6; weak D call: TRBD1 (5 bases). This CDR3 has 15 amino acids. CDR1 is SEHNR and CDR2 is FQNEAQ in the germline V gene (reference sequence). Trimming stripped 4 bases from V and 4 bases from J, with 11 bases between. CDR3 sequence reads: CASSSTGVGANVLTF. The DNA for the CDR3 is TGTGCCAGCAGCTCCACAGGCGTCGGGGCCAACGTCCTGACTTTC.

The chain recombines TRBV2 with TRBJ2-5; D is perhaps TRBD1 (8 bases). V lost 5 bases and J 5 bases, leaving 15 bases between the germline ends. The CDR3 is made up of 14 amino acids. Per the germline V gene, CDR1 is SNHLY and CDR2 is FYNNEI. This CDR3 is CASSTTGGAETQYF. The CDR3 DNA sequence: TGTGCCAGCAGTACCACAGGGGGGGCGGAGACCCAGTACTTC. Full variable domain (remainder filled in from reference TRBV2 and TRBJ2-5): EPEVTQTPSHQVTQMGQEVILRCVPISNHLYFYWYRQILGQKVEFLVSFYNNEISEKSEIFDDQFSVERPDGSNFTLKIRSTKLEDSAMYFCASSTTGGAETQYFGPGTRLLVL.

V is TRBV27 and J is TRBJ2-2, with 11 bases fitting TRBD1. With 7 bases clipped from V and 6 bases from J, the junction kept 1 base outside the gene matches. CDR3 length: 13 amino acids. Germline loops: CDR1 MNHEY, CDR2 SMNVEV (reference sequence). In DNA, the CDR3 is TGTGCCAGCAAGGACAGGGGGCCCGGGGAGCTGTTTTTT. It codes for CASKDRGPGELFF.

The chain links TRBV4-1 to TRBJ2-3; 11 positions agree with TRBD2. This CDR3 spans 19 amino acids. Per the germline V gene, CDR1 is MGHRA and CDR2 is YSYEKL. The ends lost 0 bases at V and 4 bases at J; junction bases unmatched: 12. The DNA of the CDR3 is TGCGCCAGCAGCCAAGATCTCGGACTAGCGGGTAGTGGGTCAGATACGCAGTATTTT. Translating gives CASSQDLGLAGSGSDTQYF.

This chain connects TRBV6-1 to TRBJ1-2; possible D gene TRBD1, 5 bases. V was shortened by 5 bases and J by 7 bases, with 17 bases between the two germline ends. This CDR3 region has 14 residues. The V gene's germline CDR1 is MNHNS and CDR2 SASEGT. CDR3 amino acids: CASSLGGGAAGYTF. Here the CDR3 DNA reads TGTGCCAGCAGTTTGGGGGGTGGGGCGGCTGGCTACACCTTC.

This chain uses TRBV5-1 with TRBJ1-4; 7 bases are a match to TRBD1. The germline gives CDR1 SGHRS, CDR2 YFSETQ. The V and J ends lost 4 bases and 3 bases, in that order; junction bases with no gene match: 6. The CDR3 contains 15 residues. The CDR3 nucleotides read TGCGCCAGCAGCGACAGACAGGGACCTAATGAAAAACTGTTTTTT. It encodes CASSDRQGPNEKLFF.

The chain links TRBV9 to TRBJ1-2; D perhaps matches TRBD1 (5 bases). Germline lookup yields CDR1 SGDLS and CDR2 YYNGEE. The CDR3 runs to 14 residues. V was cut by 0 bases and J by 7 bases, with 13 bases left in between. For the CDR3, the DNA is TGTGCCAGCAGCGTAGACGTAGGGACGGGTGGCTACACCTTC. Translating it yields CASSVDVGTGGYTF.

The table lists this clone with a count of one. The chain combines TRBV5-4 with TRBJ2-7; 9 bases line up with TRBD2. V was pared by 4 bases and J by 0 bases, with 14 bases of the junction left unmatched. This CDR3 comprises 18 residues. Per the germline V gene, CDR1 is SGHNT and CDR2 is YYREEE (reference sequence). The CDR3 loop is CASSPQAGTSPSSYEQYF. CDR3 nucleotides: TGTGCCAGCAGCCCACAGGCGGGGACTAGCCCGAGCTCCTACGAGCAGTACTTC.

V gene TRBV18 combines with J gene TRBJ1-5; tentative D call: TRBD1 (5 bases). Germline lookup yields CDR1 KGHSH and CDR2 LQKENI. CDR3 length: 16 residues. Deletions cut 3 bases from V and 0 bases from J, with 12 bases between. The CDR3 DNA reads as TGTGCCAGCTCACCGGGGGGAGGGGCTAGCAATCAGCCCCAGCATTTT. It yields the protein CASSPGGGASNQPQHF.

The chain recombines TRBV15 with TRBJ1-5; no clear D. The CDR3 covers 17 residues. Germline CDR1 reads LNHNV; CDR2 reads YYDKDF (reference sequence). V shed 0 bases and J shed 2 bases, with 14 bases lying between them. The CDR3 sequence: CATSRDITRGGNQPQHF. The CDR3 DNA is TGTGCCACCAGCAGAGATATAACACGAGGCGGCAATCAGCCCCAGCATTTT.

The J gene is TRBJ2-7, the V gene TRBV11-3, with TRBD1 matching 7 bases. The V gene's germline CDR1 is SGHNT and CDR2 YENEEA. This CDR3 contains 17 residues. V was clipped by 5 bases and J by 3 bases; unmatched bases: 16. Written as DNA, the CDR3 is TGTGCCAGCAGCCCAGAAGAGGGGGCGCCCAGCTTCTACGAGCAGTACTTC. It is translated as CASSPEEGAPSFYEQYF.

The V call is TRBV19, the J call TRBJ1-2; possible D gene TRBD1, 5 bases. V was pared by 5 bases and J by 6 bases, with 19 bases between. Germline-derived CDR1 and CDR2 are LNHDA and SQIVND (reference sequence). The CDR3 extends over 15 amino acids. In nucleotides, the CDR3 is TGTGCCAGTAGTTCGCTGAACAGGTTAAGTAATGGCTACACCTTC. Its translation: CASSSLNRLSNGYTF.

DNA of the CDR3: TGTGCCAGCTCACCGGGCAGTAATGAAAAACTGTTTTTT. It specifies CASSPGSNEKLFF. The V call is TRBV18, the J call TRBJ1-4, with D hard to call. In germline, CDR1 is KGHSH, CDR2 LQKENI. V lost 3 bases and J lost 4, with 6 bases in between. The CDR3 extends over 13 amino acids.

The rearrangement joins TRBV6-1 to TRBJ1-2, with 8 bases identical to TRBD1. J gave up 7 bases and V 6 bases, and 7 bases lay outside the gene matches. CDR1 is MNHNS and CDR2 is SASEGT in the germline V gene. The CDR3 covers 13 residues. CDR3 DNA: TGTGCCAGCAGGGACCCCCAGGGGGCTGGCTACACCTTC. Its protein is CASRDPQGAGYTF.

This chain joins TRBV6-5 and TRBJ1-1; 8 nucleotides agree with TRBD1. Germline CDR1 and CDR2: MNHEY and SVGAGI. Unmatched junction bases numbered 5, after V lost 5 bases and J lost 6 bases. The length of the CDR3 is 13 residues. The DNA of the CDR3 is TGTGCCAGCAGTGTTGACAGGGGAGCTGAAGCTTTCTTT. Protein: CASSVDRGAEAFF.

The J gene is TRBJ2-5, the V gene TRBV11-2, with a possible D match to TRBD1 (6 bases). With 2 bases removed from V and 1 base from J, the gap between germline ends came to 11 bases. This CDR3 spans 15 amino acids. Germline-derived CDR1 and CDR2 are SGHAT and FQNNGV. This CDR3 is CASSLQGQPQETQYF. CDR3 in DNA: TGTGCCAGCAGCTTACAAGGACAGCCCCAAGAGACCCAGTACTTC.

The chain links TRBV19 to TRBJ2-1, with TRBD2 matching 9 bases. J lost 10 bases, V lost 5 bases, and 15 bases had no gene match. The CDR3 is 16 residues long. Germline V lookup: CDR1 LNHDA, CDR2 SQIVND (reference sequence). CDR3 in amino acids: CASSGTSHTLRVEQFF. CDR3 nucleotide sequence: TGTGCCAGTAGTGGGACTAGCCACACTCTACGGGTGGAGCAGTTCTTC. Full variable domain (missing parts from reference TRBV19 and TRBJ2-1): DGGITQSPKYLFRKEGQNVTLSCEQNLNHDAMYWYRQDPGQGLRLIYYSQIVNDFQKGDIAEGYSVSREKKESFPLTVTSAQKNPTAFYLCASSGTSHTLRVEQFFGPGTRLTVL.

The chain employs TRBV9 and TRBJ1-1; D is undetermined. V was clipped by 1 base and J by 1 base, with 11 bases between them. The CDR3 sequence is 15 residues long. The germline CDR1 and CDR2 sequences are SGDLS and YYNGEE. The CDR3 DNA follows: TGTGCCAGCAGCGTAAATTCTATAGGGAACACTGAAGCTTTCTTT. This gives the protein CASSVNSIGNTEAFF. The entire variable domain, with the rest obtained from reference TRBV9 and TRBJ1-1, is as follows: DSGVTQTPKHLITATGQRVTLRCSPRSGDLSVYWYQQSLDQGLQFLIQYYNGEERAKGNILERFSAQQFPDLHSELNLSSLELGDSALYFCASSVNSIGNTEAFFGQGTRLTVV.

The rearrangement joins TRBV7-9 to TRBJ1-2; no definite D call. The CDR3 is 14 amino acids. V was shortened by 5 bases and J by 5 bases, with 15 bases between the two germline ends. Germline-derived CDR1 and CDR2 are SEHNR and FQNEAQ (reference sequence). The CDR3 nucleotides are TGTGCCAGCAGCCAAACTAGGGAGCGTTATGGCTACACCTTC. Translating gives CASSQTRERYGYTF.

The rearrangement links TRBV18 to TRBJ2-3; 7 bases fit TRBD1. Germline CDR1 and CDR2: KGHSH and LQKENI. After removal of 5 bases from V and 5 bases from J, the junction contained 7 bases not matched to a gene. CDR3 length: 14 amino acids. The CDR3 here is CASSNLGGRDTQYF. The CDR3 bases are TGTGCCAGCTCAAATCTAGGGGGCCGAGATACGCAGTATTTT.

The chain couples TRBV23-1 to TRBJ1-6; the D gene is possibly TRBD1 (5 bases). TRBV23-1 is marked as an open reading frame, function uncertain. This CDR3 has 14 residues. V was cut by 4 bases and J by 7 bases, with 11 bases left in between. The chain's CDR3 is CASSPGTDNSPLHF. The CDR3 DNA sequence: TGCGCCAGCAGTCCCGGGACTGACAATTCACCCCTCCACTTT.

The chain employs TRBV5-1 and TRBJ2-1, with 10 bases fitting TRBD2. The germline gives CDR1 SGHRS, CDR2 YFSETQ. J lost 7 bases, V lost 4 bases, and 5 bases had no gene match. The CDR3 covers 14 residues. CDR3 protein: CASSDGTSANEQFF. CDR3 DNA: TGCGCCAGCAGCGACGGGACTAGCGCGAATGAGCAGTTCTTC.

CDR3 bases: TGTGCCTGGACCAGACAGGGGGCGGGGGGGGAGCAGTACTTC. Translation gives CAWTRQGAGGEQYF. The J gene is TRBJ2-7, the V gene TRBV30; a possible D gene is TRBD1 (10 bases). With 4 bases removed from V and 7 bases from J, the gap between germline ends came to 20 bases. The germline gives CDR1 GTSNPN, CDR2 SVGIG (reference sequence). The CDR3 extends over 14 amino acids.

This rearrangement joins TRBV19 to TRBJ1-2; 7 bases fit TRBD1. V was pared by 6 bases and J by 3 bases, with 1 base of the junction left unmatched. Germline loops: CDR1 LNHDA, CDR2 SQIVND (reference sequence). There are 12 residues in the CDR3. The DNA for the CDR3 is TGTGCCAGTAGCAGGGGGGACTATGGCTACACCTTC. This sequence encodes CASSRGDYGYTF.

This chain uses TRBV6-4 with TRBJ2-2; the D gene is possibly TRBD1 (5 bases). V dropped 3 bases and J dropped 7 bases, with 9 bases sitting between them. This CDR3 is 13 amino acids long. Germline V gives CDR1 MRHNA, CDR2 SNTAGT. CDR3 loop: CASSDPGIGELFF. The CDR3 DNA reads TGTGCCAGCAGTGATCCAGGGATCGGGGAGCTGTTTTTT.

This chain links TRBV19 with TRBJ1-1, with a tentative D call TRBD1 (5 bases). The germline V gene has CDR1 LNHDA and CDR2 SQIVND (reference sequence). This CDR3 is 15 amino acids long. Trimming cost V 1 base and J 7 bases, with 16 bases left between them. The CDR3 here is CASSIAGRESSEAFF. In DNA, the CDR3 is TGTGCCAGTAGTATAGCTGGCAGGGAAAGCAGTGAAGCTTTCTTT.

The count of this clone is one. The chain is built from TRBV5-6 and TRBJ2-1; TRBD2 matches at 11 bases. The germline gives CDR1 SGHDT, CDR2 YYEEEE. V lost 4 bases to trimming and J lost 8 bases; unmatched junction nucleotides: 11. This CDR3 contains 16 residues. The chain's CDR3 is CASSRATSGSSHEQFF. CDR3 coding DNA: TGTGCCAGCAGCAGGGCCACTAGCGGGAGCAGTCATGAGCAGTTCTTC.

The gene calls are TRBV30 and TRBJ2-5; D may be TRBD1 (6 bases). Germline assignment: CDR1 GTSNPN and CDR2 SVGIG (reference sequence). Deletions cut 5 bases from V and 2 bases from J, with 9 bases between. The CDR3 has 12 amino acids. CDR3 sequence (DNA): TGTGCCTGGGGAACAGGGCAAGAGACCCAGTACTTC. As protein: CAWGTGQETQYF.

J is TRBJ1-1 and V is TRBV7-9, with D uncertain. The CDR3 has 13 residues. Germline lookup yields CDR1 SEHNR and CDR2 FQNEAQ (reference sequence). Trimming left V 2 bases short and J 1 base short, with 5 bases between. In DNA form, the CDR3 reads TGTGCCAGCAGCTTACTTGGGAACACTGAAGCTTTCTTT. Translated: CASSLLGNTEAFF.

The chain carries TRBV7-6 and TRBJ2-3; the D is unclear. CDR1 SGHVS and CDR2 FNYEAQ come from the germline V gene. CDR3 size: 13 residues. Deletions cut 5 bases from V and 5 bases from J, with 11 bases between. For the CDR3, the DNA is TGTGCCAGCAGCCAAACCCTGGGAGATACGCAGTATTTT. Its translation is CASSQTLGDTQYF.